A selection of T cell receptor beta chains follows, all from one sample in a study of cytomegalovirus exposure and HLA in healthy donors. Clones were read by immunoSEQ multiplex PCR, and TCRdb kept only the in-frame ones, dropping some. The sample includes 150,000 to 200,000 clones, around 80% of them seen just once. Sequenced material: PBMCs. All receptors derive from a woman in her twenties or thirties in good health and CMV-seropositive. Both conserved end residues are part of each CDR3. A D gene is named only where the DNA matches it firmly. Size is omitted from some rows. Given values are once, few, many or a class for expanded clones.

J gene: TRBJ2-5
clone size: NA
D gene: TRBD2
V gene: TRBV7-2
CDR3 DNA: TGTGCCAGCAGCTTAGGGGGACTAGCGGAAGAGACCCAGTACTTC
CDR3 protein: CASSLGGLAEETQYF

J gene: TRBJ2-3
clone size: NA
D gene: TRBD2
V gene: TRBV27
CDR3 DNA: TGTGCCAGCGGGGCGGGAGTGAGCACAGATACGCAGTATTTT
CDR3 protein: CASGAGVSTDTQYF

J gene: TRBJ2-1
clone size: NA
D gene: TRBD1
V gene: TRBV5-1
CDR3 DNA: TGCGCCAGCAGCCCCCCCCGGGACAGCATCAATGAGCAGTTCTTC
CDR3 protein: CASSPPRDSINEQFF

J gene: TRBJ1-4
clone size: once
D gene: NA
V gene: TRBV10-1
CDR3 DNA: TGCGCCAGCAGTGAGAACAGAGAAAATGAAAAACTGTTTTTT
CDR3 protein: CASSENRENEKLFF

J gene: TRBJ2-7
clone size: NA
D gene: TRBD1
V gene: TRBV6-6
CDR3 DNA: TGTGCCAGCAGATTTGACAGGGGGGGCCTCTACGAGCAGTACTTC
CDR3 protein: CASRFDRGGLYEQYF

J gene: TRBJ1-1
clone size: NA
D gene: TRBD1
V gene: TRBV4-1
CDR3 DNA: TGCGCCAGCGGTCAGATCGGGACAGGGCTATATGGAGCTTTCTTT
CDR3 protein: CASGQIGTGLYGAFF

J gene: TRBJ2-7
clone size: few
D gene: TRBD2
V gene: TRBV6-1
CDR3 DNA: TGTGCCAGCGGACTAGCGGGAGGTGAACAGACGCAGTACTTC
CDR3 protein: CASGLAGGEQTQYF

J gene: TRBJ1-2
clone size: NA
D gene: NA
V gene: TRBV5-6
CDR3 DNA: TGTGCCAGCAGCTTCGTCGACTATGGCTACACCTTC
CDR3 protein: CASSFVDYGYTF

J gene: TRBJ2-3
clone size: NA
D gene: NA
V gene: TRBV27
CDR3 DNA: TGTGCCAGCAGTTTATCAACAGGGTTGGCAGATACGCAGTATTTT
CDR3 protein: CASSLSTGLADTQYF

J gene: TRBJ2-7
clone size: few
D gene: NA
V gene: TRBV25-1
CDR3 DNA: TGTGCCAGCAGTGATCGAGCCTACGAGCAGTACTTC
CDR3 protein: CASSDRAYEQYF

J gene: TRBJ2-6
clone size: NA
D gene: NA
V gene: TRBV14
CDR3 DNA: TGTGCCAGCAGCCAAAACAGGGTTTGGAGGGCCAACGTCCTGACTTTC
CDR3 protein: CASSQNRVWRANVLTF

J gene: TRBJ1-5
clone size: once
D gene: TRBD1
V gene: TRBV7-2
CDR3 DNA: TGTGCCAGCAGCTTAATTACAGGGGGACCTCAGCCCCAGCATTTT
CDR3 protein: CASSLITGGPQPQHF

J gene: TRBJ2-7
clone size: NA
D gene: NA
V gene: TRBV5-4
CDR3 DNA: TGTGCCAGCAACGAAGGCAAGGTTGAGGCCTCCTACGAGCAGTACTTC
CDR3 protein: CASNEGKVEASYEQYF

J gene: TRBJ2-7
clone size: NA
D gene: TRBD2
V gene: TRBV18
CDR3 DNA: TGTGCCAGCTCACCGTCGAGGGGCGGGAGGCTTTCCTACGAGCAGTACTTC
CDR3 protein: CASSPSRGGRLSYEQYF

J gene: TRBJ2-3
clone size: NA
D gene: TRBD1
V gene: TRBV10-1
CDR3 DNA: TGCGCCAGCAGTGTTGGGGGACAGGGGACCACAGATACGCAGTATTTT
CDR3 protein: CASSVGGQGTTDTQYF

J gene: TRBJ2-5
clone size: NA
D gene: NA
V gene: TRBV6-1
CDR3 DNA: TGTGCCAGCAGTTGGACCAGGGGGGAGGTTGGGACCCAGTACTTC
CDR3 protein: CASSWTRGEVGTQYF

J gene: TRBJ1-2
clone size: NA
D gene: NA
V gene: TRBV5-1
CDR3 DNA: TGCGCCAGCAGCTTGGCCATGGGAGACGCTTCGGGCTACACCTTC
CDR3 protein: CASSLAMGDASGYTF

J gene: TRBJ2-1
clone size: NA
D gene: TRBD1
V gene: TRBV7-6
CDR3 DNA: TGTGCCAGCAGCTTCGACAGGGGTGAGCAGTTCTTC
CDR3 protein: CASSFDRGEQFF

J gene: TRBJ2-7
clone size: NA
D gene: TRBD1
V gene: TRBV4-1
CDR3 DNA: TGCGCCAGCAGCCAAGGGACAGGGAGCGTCTACGAGCAGTACTTC
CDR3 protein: CASSQGTGSVYEQYF

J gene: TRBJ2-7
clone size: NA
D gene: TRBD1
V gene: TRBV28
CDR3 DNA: TGTGCCAGCAGTTCCCCCCCCGTCAGGACAGGGGGCTGGGGCGGGAATCCCGAGCAGTACTTC
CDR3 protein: CASSSPPVRTGGWGGNPEQYF

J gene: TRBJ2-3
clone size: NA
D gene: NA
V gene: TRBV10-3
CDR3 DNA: TGTGCCATCAGTGAGTCTAGGGGAACAAGCTCCGATACGCAGTATTTT
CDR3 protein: CAISESRGTSSDTQYF

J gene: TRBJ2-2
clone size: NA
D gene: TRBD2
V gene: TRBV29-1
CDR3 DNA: TGCAGCGGCCTCGGACTAGCGGGAAAGGGGCGGACCGGGGAGCTGTTTTTT
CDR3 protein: CSGLGLAGKGRTGELFF

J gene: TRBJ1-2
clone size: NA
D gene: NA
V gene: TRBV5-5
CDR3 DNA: TGTGCCAGCAGCTTCGAGGTTCTGAACTATGGCTACACCTTC
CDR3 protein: CASSFEVLNYGYTF

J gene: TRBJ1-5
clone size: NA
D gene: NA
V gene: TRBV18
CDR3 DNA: TGTGCCAGCTCCCGACAGGCAGATCAGCCCCAGCATTTT
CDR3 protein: CASSRQADQPQHF

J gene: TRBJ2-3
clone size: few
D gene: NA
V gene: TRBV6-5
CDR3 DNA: TGTGCCAGCAGTTACTCGAGGGCGACAGATACGCAGTATTTT
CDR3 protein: CASSYSRATDTQYF

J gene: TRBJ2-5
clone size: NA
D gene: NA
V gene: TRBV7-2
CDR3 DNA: TGTGCCAGCAGCCCAAACCCTCAGGGCGAGGAGACCCAGTACTTC
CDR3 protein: CASSPNPQGEETQYF

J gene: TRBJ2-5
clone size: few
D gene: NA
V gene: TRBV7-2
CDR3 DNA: TGTGCCAGCAGTCAGGGTCAGAGGCAGACCCAGTACTTC
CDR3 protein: CASSQGQRQTQYF